This T cell receptor beta chain stems from a study of T cells in Graves' hyperthyroidism and ophthalmopathy. Many counts were recorded for this clonotype. The junction had 9 bases not matched to a gene; V was cut back by 2 bases and J by 6 bases. CDR1 and CDR2 from the germline V gene are SGHRS and YFSETQ. The CDR3 runs 15 residues. Amplified TCR beta CDR3 regions derived from RNA transcripts. HTBI primers drove first-round RT-PCR of the TCR CDR3. TCRdb itself ran the multiplex PCR reads through MiXCR, one entry per CDR3 protein. The table shows about 640,000 distinct CDR3 sequences, with roughly 20% occurring only once. Patients with uncontrolled infections, other autoimmune diseases, pregnancy or lactation were excluded.

Sequencing input: blood. The receptor was isolated from a man aged 30-40 years with Graves' ophthalmopathy. The chain has TRBV5-1 and TRBJ1-1; 8 nucleotides match TRBD1. The CDR3 protein is CASSLLPGTGSEAFF. Written as DNA, the CDR3 is TGCGCCAGCAGCTTACTACCCGGGACAGGTTCTGAAGCTTTCTTT.